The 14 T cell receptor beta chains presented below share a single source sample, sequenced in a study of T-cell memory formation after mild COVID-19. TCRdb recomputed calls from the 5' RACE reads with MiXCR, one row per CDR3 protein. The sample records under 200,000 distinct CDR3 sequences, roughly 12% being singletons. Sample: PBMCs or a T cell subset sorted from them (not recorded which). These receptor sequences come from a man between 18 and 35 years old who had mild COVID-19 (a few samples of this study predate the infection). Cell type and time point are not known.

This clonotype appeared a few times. The CDR3 region has the DNA TGTGCCACCAGCAACAGGGGGAGTGCCAACGTCCTGACTTTC. Protein product: CATSNRGSANVLTF. V and J are TRBV15 and TRBJ2-6; 8 bases fit TRBD1. Germline values: CDR1 LNHNV, CDR2 YYDKDF (reference sequence). This CDR3 is 14 amino acids long. V gave up 4 bases and J gave up 7 bases; unmatched junction bases: 3.

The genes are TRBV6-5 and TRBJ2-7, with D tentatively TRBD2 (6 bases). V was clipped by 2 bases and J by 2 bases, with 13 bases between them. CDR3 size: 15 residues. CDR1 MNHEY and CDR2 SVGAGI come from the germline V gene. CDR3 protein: CASSYKYPGAYEQYF. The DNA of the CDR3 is TGTGCCAGCAGTTACAAATACCCGGGGGCCTACGAGCAGTACTTC.

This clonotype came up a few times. The CDR3 spells CATSRTGGSNQPQHF. The CDR3 coding sequence is TGTGCCACCAGCAGGACAGGCGGTAGCAATCAGCCCCAGCATTTT. The chain combines TRBV15 with TRBJ1-5; maybe TRBD1 (6 bases). The germline CDR1 and CDR2 sequences are LNHNV and YYDKDF (reference sequence). CDR3 size: 15 residues. Trimming removed 3 bases from V and 0 bases from J, with 9 bases in between.

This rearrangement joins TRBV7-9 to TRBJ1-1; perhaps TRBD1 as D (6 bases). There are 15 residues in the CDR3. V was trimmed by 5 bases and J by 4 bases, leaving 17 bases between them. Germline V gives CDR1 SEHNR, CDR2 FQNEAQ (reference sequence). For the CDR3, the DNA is TGTGCCAGCAGCCGCGCAGGTGAGACAGGCACTGAAGCTTTCTTT. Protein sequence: CASSRAGETGTEAFF.

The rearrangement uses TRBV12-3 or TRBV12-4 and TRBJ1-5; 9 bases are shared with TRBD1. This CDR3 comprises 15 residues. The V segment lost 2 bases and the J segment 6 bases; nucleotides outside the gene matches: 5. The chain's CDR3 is CASSLWTGEGQPQHF. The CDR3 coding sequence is TGTGCCAGCAGTTTATGGACAGGGGAGGGTCAGCCCCAGCATTTT.

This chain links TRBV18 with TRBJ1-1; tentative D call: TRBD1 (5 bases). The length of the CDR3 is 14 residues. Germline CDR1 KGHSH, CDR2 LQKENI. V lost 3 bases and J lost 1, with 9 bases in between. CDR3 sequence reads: CASSPQQANTEAFF. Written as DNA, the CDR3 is TGTGCCAGCTCACCTCAACAGGCGAACACTGAAGCTTTCTTT. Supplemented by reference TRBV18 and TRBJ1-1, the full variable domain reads NAGVMQNPRHLVRRRGQEARLRCSPMKGHSHVYWYRQLPEEGLKFMVYLQKENIIDESGMPKERFSAEFPKEGPSILRIQQVVRGDSAAYFCASSPQQANTEAFFGQGTRLTVV.

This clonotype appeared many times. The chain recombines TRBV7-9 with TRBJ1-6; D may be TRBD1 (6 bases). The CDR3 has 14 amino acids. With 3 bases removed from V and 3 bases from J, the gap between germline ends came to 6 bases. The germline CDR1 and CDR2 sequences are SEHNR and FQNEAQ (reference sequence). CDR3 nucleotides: TGTGCCAGCAGCTTGGGACACTATAATTCACCCCTCCACTTT. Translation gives CASSLGHYNSPLHF. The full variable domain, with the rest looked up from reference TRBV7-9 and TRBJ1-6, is DTGVSQNPRHKITKRGQNVTFRCDPISEHNRLYWYRQTLGQGPEFLTYFQNEAQLEKSRLLSDRFSAERPKGSFSTLEIQRTEQGDSAMYLCASSLGHYNSPLHFGNGTRLTVT.

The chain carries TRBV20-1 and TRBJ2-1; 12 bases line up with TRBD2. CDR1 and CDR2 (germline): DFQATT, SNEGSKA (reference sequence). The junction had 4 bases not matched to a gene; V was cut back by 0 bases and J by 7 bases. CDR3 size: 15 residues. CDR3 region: CSARELAGGQNEQFF. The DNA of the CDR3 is TGCAGTGCTAGAGAGCTAGCGGGGGGGCAAAATGAGCAGTTCTTC.

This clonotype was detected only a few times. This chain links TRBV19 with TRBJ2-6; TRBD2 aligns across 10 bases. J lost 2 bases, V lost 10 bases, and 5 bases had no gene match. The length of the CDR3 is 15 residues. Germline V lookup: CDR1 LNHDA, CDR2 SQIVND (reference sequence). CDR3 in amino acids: CATAGGLAGANVLTF. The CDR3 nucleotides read TGTGCCACAGCGGGGGGGCTCGCTGGGGCCAACGTCCTGACTTTC.

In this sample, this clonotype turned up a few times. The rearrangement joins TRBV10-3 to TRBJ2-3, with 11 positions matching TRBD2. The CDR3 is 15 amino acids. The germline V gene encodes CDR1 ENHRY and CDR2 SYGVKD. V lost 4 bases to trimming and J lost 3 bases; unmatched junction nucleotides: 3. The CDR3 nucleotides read TGTGCCATCAGTGCGACTAGCGGGGTAACAGATACGCAGTATTTT. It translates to CAISATSGVTDTQYF.

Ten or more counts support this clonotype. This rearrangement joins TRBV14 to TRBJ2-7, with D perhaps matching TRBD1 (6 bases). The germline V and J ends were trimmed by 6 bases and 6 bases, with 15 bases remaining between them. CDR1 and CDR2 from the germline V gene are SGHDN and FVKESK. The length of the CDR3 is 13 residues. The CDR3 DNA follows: TGTGCCAGCAGTACGGACGTACAGGGCGAGCAGTACGTC. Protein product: CASSTDVQGEQYV.

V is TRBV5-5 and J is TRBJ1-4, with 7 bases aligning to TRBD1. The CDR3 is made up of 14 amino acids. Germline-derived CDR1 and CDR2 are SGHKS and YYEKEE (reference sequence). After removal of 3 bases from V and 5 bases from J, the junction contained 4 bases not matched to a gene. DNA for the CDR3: TGTGCCAGCAGCTACCCGGACAGGAATGAAAAACTGTTTTTT. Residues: CASSYPDRNEKLFF.

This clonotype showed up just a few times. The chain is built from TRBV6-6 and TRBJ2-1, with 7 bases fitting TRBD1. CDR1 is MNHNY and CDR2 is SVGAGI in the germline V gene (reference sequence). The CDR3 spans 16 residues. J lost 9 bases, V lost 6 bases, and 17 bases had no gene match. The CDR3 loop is CASSPRTGLRLSEQFF. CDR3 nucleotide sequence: TGTGCCAGCAGCCCCCGGACAGGCCTCCGACTGAGTGAGCAGTTCTTC.

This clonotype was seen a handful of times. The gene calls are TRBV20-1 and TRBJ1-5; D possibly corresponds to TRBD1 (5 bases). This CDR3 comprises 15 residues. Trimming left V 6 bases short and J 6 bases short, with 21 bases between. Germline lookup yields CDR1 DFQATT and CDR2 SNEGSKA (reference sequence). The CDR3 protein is CSAPAWTREGQPQHF. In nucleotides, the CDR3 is TGCAGTGCCCCGGCCTGGACCAGGGAGGGTCAGCCCCAGCATTTT.